This TCR beta chain was captured by sequencing in a study of prognosis after radiotherapy for stage I lung cancer. Study-level points and caveats: As reported, TRBV and TRBJ gene usage differed between patients who had metastases and those who did not.

V was cut by 2 bases and J by 1 base, with 6 bases left in between. There are 14 residues in the CDR3. Germline assignment: CDR1 SGHTA and CDR2 FQGNSA. TCR beta CDR3 was amplified from genomic DNA by two-round multiplex PCR. Primers specific to each TRBV and TRBJ gene drove first-round PCR. Each CDR3 protein gets one entry after TCRdb re-called the multiplex PCR reads with MiXCR. The sample records 30,000 or so distinct CDR3 sequences, around 31% being singletons. This clonotype has ten or more counts. Its antigen is not known. The sequence came from a donor over 45 with non-small cell lung cancer. Sequences were derived from PBMCs, sampled before or after stereotactic body radiation therapy (not recorded which). The V gene is TRBV7-2, the J gene TRBJ1-3; no definite D call. CDR3 nucleotide sequence: TGTGCCAGCAGCTTATGGGTTTCTGGAAACACCATATATTTT. As protein: CASSLWVSGNTIYF. Full variable domain (missing parts from reference TRBV7-2 and TRBJ1-3): GAGVSQSPSNKVTEKGKDVELRCDPISGHTALYWYRQSLGQGLEFLIYFQGNSAPDKSGLPSDRFSAERTGGSVSTLTIQRTQQEDSAVYLCASSLWVSGNTIYFGEGSWLTVV.